This T cell receptor beta chain was captured by sequencing in a study of T cell responses to AZD1222 COVID-19 vaccine. In the case of this clone: Its matching antigen is unknown.

This table comes from immunoSEQ multiplex PCR, and its TCRdb copy is limited to in-frame clones, with some not included. Of roughly 120,000 clones in the sample, about nine tenths were seen once. Study results and caveats: Two doses of AZD1222 preceded a rise in Spike-specific TCR breadth and depth.

The germline gives CDR1 MDHEN, CDR2 SYDVKM. The CDR3 spans 14 residues. Trimming took 6 bases from V and 4 from J, leaving 16 bases between them. The sequenced sample was peripheral blood, obtained on day 0 of AZD1222 vaccination. This rearrangement joins TRBV28 to TRBJ2-7, with TRBD1 as a possible D gene (5 bases). This clonotype was obtained from an adult in good health. CDR3 coding DNA: TGTGCCAGCAGACTTTCGGTAAGGGGTTACGAGCAGTACTTC. The encoded protein is CASRLSVRGYEQYF.